This T cell receptor (beta chain) was identified in a study of shared clonotypes between healthy human individuals. For the study at large: Per donor, CD8 memory used one plate, CD8 naive used two, CD4 memory used three and CD4 naive used three.

Germline V gene lookup returns CDR1 SNHLY and CDR2 FYNNEI. This CDR3 is built from 13 residues. V lost 4 bases and J lost 6; bases outside the gene matches: 2. Clones were sequenced by immunoSEQ multiplex PCR, and TCRdb holds only the in-frame ones, with some missing. The table shows 2 million to 2.5 million clones, with under 97% occurring only once. Donation came from healthy HIV-negative adults that had no recent acute infections or vaccinations. As regards this clone: This sample also contains other DNA sequences that code for the same CDR3.

This receptor was obtained from a man between 18 and 29 years old in good health. Sequenced input: naive CD4+ T cells sorted from blood. Sample subset: CD45RA+ positively selected. The chain has TRBV2 and TRBJ2-2, with TRBD1 matching 7 bases. The CDR3 protein is CASSGQGAGELFF. The CDR3 coding sequence is TGTGCCAGCAGTGGCCAGGGGGCCGGGGAGCTGTTTTTT. Together with reference TRBV2 and TRBJ2-2, the CDR3 gives the full variable domain: EPEVTQTPSHQVTQMGQEVILRCVPISNHLYFYWYRQILGQKVEFLVSFYNNEISEKSEIFDDQFSVERPDGSNFTLKIRSTKLEDSAMYFCASSGQGAGELFFGEGSRLTVL.